The 26 T cell receptor beta chains below were found in one sample sequenced in a study of cytomegalovirus exposure and HLA in healthy donors. This PCR relied on a set of 60 Vbeta primers and 13 Jbeta primers. Clones were sequenced by immunoSEQ multiplex PCR, and TCRdb holds only the in-frame ones, with some missing. There are about 100,000 clones in the sample; roughly 74% occur only once, and 15% to 20% lies in the top ten. The sample comprised PBMCs. Receptors originate from a woman younger than 30 in good health and CMV-seropositive.

The chain employs TRBV2 and TRBJ2-7, with TRBD2 matching 10 bases. CDR3 length: 14 amino acids. Germline CDR1 reads SNHLY; CDR2 reads FYNNEI. The ends lost 7 bases at V and 1 base at J; junction bases unmatched: 4. Here the CDR3 reads CASKRAGGSYEQYF. The CDR3 DNA follows: TGTGCCAGCAAACGAGCGGGAGGGTCCTACGAGCAGTACTTC.

The rearrangement joins TRBV7-9 to TRBJ2-1, with 13 bases fitting TRBD2. V lost 2 bases and J lost 5; bases outside the gene matches: 3. The CDR3 has 16 residues. Germline CDR1 and CDR2: SEHNR and FQNEAQ (reference sequence). This CDR3 is CASSLLGLAGHNEQFF. DNA for the CDR3: TGTGCCAGCAGCTTATTGGGACTAGCGGGACACAATGAGCAGTTCTTC.

This chain connects TRBV2 to TRBJ1-5; D perhaps matches TRBD1 (5 bases). Germline CDR1 and CDR2: SNHLY and FYNNEI. The length of the CDR3 is 14 residues. The V end was cut by 10 bases, the J end by 0 bases, with 13 bases between. CDR3 nucleotide sequence: TGTGCCACCCGGCGGGGCCTTAGCAATCAGCCCCAGCATTTT. Encoded protein: CATRRGLSNQPQHF.

The chain uses TRBV7-3 and TRBJ2-2; D is unresolved. With 5 bases removed from V and 1 base from J, the gap between germline ends came to 8 bases. CDR1 SGHTA and CDR2 FQGTGA come from the germline V gene. CDR3 length: 14 residues. CDR3 residues: CASSVRQNTGELFF. CDR3 DNA sequence: TGTGCCAGCAGCGTAAGGCAGAACACCGGGGAGCTGTTTTTT.

The rearrangement links TRBV6-5 to TRBJ2-7, with 11 positions matching TRBD2. Trimming at V came to 6 bases and at J to 2 bases, leaving 6 bases not matched to a gene. Per the germline V gene, CDR1 is MNHEY and CDR2 is SVGAGI. The CDR3 is 15 residues long. DNA of the CDR3: TGTGCCAGCAGCCGACTAGCGGGGACCCCCTACGAGCAGTACTTC. It is translated as CASSRLAGTPYEQYF.

The chain employs TRBV4-3 and TRBJ2-7; TRBD2 matches 10 bases. Germline V gives CDR1 LGHNA, CDR2 YSLEER. The CDR3 has 16 residues. The trim removed 1 base at V and 4 bases at J, leaving 7 bases unmatched. The CDR3 loop reads CASSQGASGSLYEQYF. CDR3 coding DNA: TGCGCCAGCAGCCAAGGGGCTAGCGGGAGTTTATACGAGCAGTACTTC.

V is TRBV4-2 and J is TRBJ1-3; TRBD1 matches 9 bases. After removal of 4 bases from V and 4 bases from J, the junction contained 5 bases not matched to a gene. Germline values: CDR1 LGHNA, CDR2 YNFKEQ. There are 15 residues in the CDR3. CDR3 nucleotides: TGTGCCAGCAGCCTGGGACAGGGAGAGGGAAACACCATATATTTT. Translated: CASSLGQGEGNTIYF.

The V call is TRBV6-1, the J call TRBJ1-2; 7 positions match TRBD1. V shed 5 bases and J 2 bases; nucleotides not matched to a gene: 5. The CDR3 length is 14 residues. CDR1 MNHNS and CDR2 SASEGT come from the germline V gene. The CDR3 DNA reads TGTGCCAGCAGTACAGGGGCAGGGAACTATGGCTACACCTTC. It specifies CASSTGAGNYGYTF.

The chain is built from TRBV7-8 and TRBJ1-4; the D gene is possibly TRBD1 (5 bases). V lost 5 bases, J lost 6 bases, and 16 bases lay in between. The CDR3 sequence is 15 residues long. CDR1 SGHVS and CDR2 FQNEAQ come from the germline V gene. CDR3 nucleotide sequence: TGTGCCAGCAGCCCGCGACAGCTTCCTTATGAAAAACTGTTTTTT. The encoded protein is CASSPRQLPYEKLFF.

The chain carries TRBV11-1 and TRBJ1-1, with 9 bases aligning to TRBD1. The CDR3 runs 14 residues. Germline CDR1 SGHAT, CDR2 FQDESV (reference sequence). V lost 3 bases and J lost 5; bases outside the gene matches: 4. In DNA form, the CDR3 reads TGTGCCAGCAGCTTTGGACAGGGGTATACTGAAGCTTTCTTT. Protein: CASSFGQGYTEAFF.

The chain has TRBV5-4 and TRBJ2-3; TRBD1 matches 10 bases. With 4 bases clipped from V and 3 bases from J, the junction kept 5 bases outside the gene matches. Germline CDR1 and CDR2: SGHNT and YYREEE (reference sequence). The CDR3 contains 15 residues. CDR3 nucleotides: TGTGCCAGCAGCCCGGGACAGGGGCGAACAGATACGCAGTATTTT. Its protein is CASSPGQGRTDTQYF.

The chain combines TRBV25-1 with TRBJ2-5; possible D gene TRBD1, 6 bases. CDR3 length equals 14 residues. Per the germline V gene, CDR1 is MGHDK and CDR2 is SYGVNS. V lost 3 bases and J lost 7, with 15 bases in between. CDR3 nucleotide sequence: TGTGCCAGCAGTGACACAGGGACAACAGGGACCCAGTACTTC. It translates to CASSDTGTTGTQYF.

The gene calls are TRBV30 and TRBJ1-1; no definite D call. The CDR3 runs 13 residues. Per the germline V gene, CDR1 is GTSNPN and CDR2 is SVGIG (reference sequence). Trimming removed 1 base from V and 4 bases from J, with 10 bases in between. DNA of the CDR3: TGTGCCTGGAGTGGTACGGGGAGCACTGAAGCTTTCTTT. It encodes CAWSGTGSTEAFF.

V is TRBV5-1 and J is TRBJ2-7, with D perhaps TRBD2 (6 bases). V lost 2 bases and J 6 bases, leaving 18 bases between the germline ends. The CDR3 is 15 residues long. Looked up from germline, CDR1 is SGHRS and CDR2 is YFSETQ. The CDR3 loop is CASSFWQGGRGEQYF. CDR3 in DNA: TGCGCCAGCAGCTTTTGGCAGGGAGGTCGCGGCGAGCAGTACTTC.

In nucleotides, the CDR3 is TGTGCCAGCGGTACTGACAGGGATGCCACCGGGGAGCTGTTTTTT. Translation: CASGTDRDATGELFF. This chain connects TRBV4-2 to TRBJ2-2; 7 bases line up with TRBD1. The V and J ends lost 8 bases and 4 bases, in that order; junction bases with no gene match: 10. Germline V CDR1 and CDR2: LGHNA, YNFKEQ. The CDR3 sequence is 15 residues long.

This clone was detected only a few times. The V and J genes are TRBV12-1 and TRBJ2-1; the table names TRBD2, a call not compared with the DNA. TRBV12-1 is a documented pseudogene. The CDR3 covers 16 residues. The CDR3 loop reads CASSSIRTSGNNEQFF. The CDR3 region has the DNA TGTGCCAGCAGCTCCATCAGGACTAGCGGGAACAATGAGCAGTTCTTC.

The chain links TRBV28 to TRBJ1-5; D is perhaps TRBD1 (5 bases). The germline gives CDR1 MDHEN, CDR2 SYDVKM. CDR3 length: 16 amino acids. Trimming left V 2 bases short and J 0 bases short, with 11 bases between. For the CDR3, the DNA is TGTGCCAGCAGTTTAGGGGGGACTTATAGCAATCAGCCCCAGCATTTT. Translation gives CASSLGGTYSNQPQHF.

The gene calls are TRBV28 and TRBJ1-5; D may be TRBD1 (6 bases). Per the germline V gene, CDR1 is MDHEN and CDR2 is SYDVKM. The CDR3 has 15 amino acids. Trimming shortened V by 5 bases and J by 4 bases, and 15 bases separated the two germline ends. The CDR3 protein is CASSPTSGDNQPQHF. The CDR3 DNA reads as TGTGCCAGCAGTCCTACCTCAGGGGATAATCAGCCCCAGCATTTT. The full variable domain, with the rest looked up from reference TRBV28 and TRBJ1-5, is DVKVTQSSRYLVKRTGEKVFLECVQDMDHENMFWYRQDPGLGLRLIYFSYDVKMKEKGDIPEGYSVSREKKERFSLILESASTNQTSMYLCASSPTSGDNQPQHFGDGTRLSIL.

The chain recombines TRBV28 with TRBJ2-7; a weak D match, TRBD2 (6 bases). Per the germline V gene, CDR1 is MDHEN and CDR2 is SYDVKM. The CDR3 totals 13 residues. V was clipped by 5 bases and J by 11 bases, with 19 bases between them. The CDR3, as DNA: TGTGCCAGCAGTCTTTTTGGGGGGTCTGGGAAGTACTTC. It translates to CASSLFGGSGKYF. Full variable domain (remainder filled in from reference TRBV28 and TRBJ2-7): DVKVTQSSRYLVKRTGEKVFLECVQDMDHENMFWYRQDPGLGLRLIYFSYDVKMKEKGDIPEGYSVSREKKERFSLILESASTNQTSMYLCASSLFGGSGKYFGPGTRLTVT.

The chain joins TRBV5-6 to TRBJ1-1, with D hard to call. The V gene's germline CDR1 is SGHDT and CDR2 YYEEEE. This CDR3 region has 15 residues. Trimming stripped 0 bases from V and 2 bases from J, with 11 bases between. The CDR3 here is CASSLAPGFNTEAFF. CDR3 sequence (DNA): TGTGCCAGCAGCTTGGCCCCAGGCTTTAACACTGAAGCTTTCTTT.

A few counts support this clone. V gene TRBV5-6 combines with J gene TRBJ2-7; a weak D match, TRBD2 (6 bases). This CDR3 is built from 14 residues. CDR1 is SGHDT, CDR2 YYEEEE, per germline. V lost 4 bases and J lost 6, with 17 bases in between. DNA of the CDR3: TGTGCCAGCAGCCAATCAGGGACTTTTGCCGAGCAGTACTTC. Amino acid sequence: CASSQSGTFAEQYF.

The gene calls are TRBV7-9 and TRBJ1-4; D uncertain. There are 16 residues in the CDR3. Trimming took 1 base from V and 6 from J, leaving 15 bases between them. Germline V lookup: CDR1 SEHNR, CDR2 FQNEAQ (reference sequence). CDR3 amino acids: CASSLVGSRGHEKLFF. Written as DNA, the CDR3 is TGTGCCAGCAGCTTAGTCGGTTCGCGCGGTCATGAAAAACTGTTTTTT.

In its sample, this clone was seen a few times. CDR3 residues: CASMGRGETYEQYF. In nucleotides, the CDR3 is TGTGCCAGCATGGGACGGGGGGAAACGTACGAGCAGTACTTC. This chain links TRBV27 with TRBJ2-7, with 7 bases that match TRBD2. The trim removed 7 bases at V and 4 bases at J, leaving 10 bases unmatched. CDR1 and CDR2 (germline): MNHEY, SMNVEV (reference sequence). The CDR3 has 14 amino acids.

The chain joins TRBV9 to TRBJ2-3; D perhaps matches TRBD2 (6 bases). This CDR3 is built from 17 residues. The V gene lost 0 bases and the J gene lost 2 bases, with 16 bases spanning the gap. Germline V CDR1 and CDR2: SGDLS, YYNGEE. Here the CDR3 reads CASSVDPPGLTTDTQYF. The CDR3 nucleotides are TGTGCCAGCAGCGTAGACCCGCCGGGACTTACCACAGATACGCAGTATTTT.

The CDR3 sequence: CASSQFPGDYEQYF. The DNA for the CDR3 is TGTGCCAGCTCACAATTCCCAGGGGACTACGAGCAGTACTTC. The V gene is TRBV18, the J gene TRBJ2-7; D is possibly TRBD1 (6 bases). Germline V CDR1 and CDR2: KGHSH, LQKENI. V was pared by 4 bases and J by 3 bases, with 13 bases between. CDR3 length: 14 amino acids.

The chain recombines TRBV4-3 with TRBJ2-3; 11 bases align to TRBD2. Germline V gene data show CDR1 as LGHNA and CDR2 as YSLEER. There are 15 residues in the CDR3. The V and J ends lost 4 bases and 3 bases, in that order; junction bases with no gene match: 3. The CDR3 DNA reads as TGCGCCAGCAGCCCAACTAGCGGGAGAACAGATACGCAGTATTTT. It translates to CASSPTSGRTDTQYF.